A selection of T cell receptor beta chains follows, all from one sample in a study of cytomegalovirus exposure and HLA in healthy donors. Clones were read by immunoSEQ multiplex PCR, and TCRdb kept only the in-frame ones, dropping some. The sample consists of approximately 120,000 clones, 77% of them appearing once. Sequenced material: PBMCs. All receptors derive from a woman in her thirties or forties in good health and CMV-seropositive. CDR3s include the opening cysteine and the closing phenylalanine or tryptophan. Each record gives: clone size, J gene, D gene, V gene, CDR3 DNA, CDR3 protein. D genes are given only for firm matches. For some rows the clone size is stated as once, few or many, or as a class when expanded; others skip it.

abundance: NA
j_gene: TRBJ1-3
d_gene: NA
v_gene: TRBV14
CDR3nt: TGTGCCAGCAGCTCCACTCGTGGAAACACCATATATTTT
CDR3aa: CASSSTRGNTIYF

abundance: once
j_gene: TRBJ1-1
d_gene: TRBD1
v_gene: TRBV7-3
CDR3nt: TGTGCCAGCAGCGCACAGGGGGGAAGGAACACTGAAGCTTTCTTT
CDR3aa: CASSAQGGRNTEAFF

abundance: once
j_gene: TRBJ2-3
d_gene: TRBD2
v_gene: TRBV4-1
CDR3nt: TGCGCCAGCAGCCAACGAAGGGTAGGGGCGGGAGCTCGCACAGATACGCAGTATTTT
CDR3aa: CASSQRRVGAGARTDTQYF

abundance: NA
j_gene: TRBJ2-2
d_gene: TRBD2
v_gene: TRBV10-2
CDR3nt: TGCGCCAGCAGTGGTTCGCGGGAGTACACCGGGGAGCTGTTTTTT
CDR3aa: CASSGSREYTGELFF

abundance: NA
j_gene: TRBJ1-1
d_gene: NA
v_gene: TRBV18
CDR3nt: TGTGCCAGCTCACCAAACAGGGATGAGGGCACTGAAGCTTTCTTT
CDR3aa: CASSPNRDEGTEAFF

abundance: NA
j_gene: TRBJ2-1
d_gene: NA
v_gene: TRBV11-2
CDR3nt: TGTGCCAGCAGCTCCGCGGGACAGCAGTTCTTC
CDR3aa: CASSSAGQQFF

abundance: NA
j_gene: TRBJ2-3
d_gene: NA
v_gene: TRBV6-6
CDR3nt: TGTGCCAGCAGTGACAACACAGATACGCAGTATTTT
CDR3aa: CASSDNTDTQYF

abundance: NA
j_gene: TRBJ1-2
d_gene: NA
v_gene: TRBV6-1
CDR3nt: TGTGCCAGCAGAACGGGGGACCCCTCTGGCTACACCTTC
CDR3aa: CASRTGDPSGYTF

abundance: NA
j_gene: TRBJ2-3
d_gene: TRBD1
v_gene: TRBV6-1
CDR3nt: TGTGCCAGCAGTCCCGGGACAGGGAAAACAGATACGCAGTATTTT
CDR3aa: CASSPGTGKTDTQYF

abundance: few
j_gene: TRBJ1-4
d_gene: NA
v_gene: TRBV25-1
CDR3nt: TGTGCCAGCAGTGGCTCACAGGGTGGGAATGAAAAACTGTTTTTT
CDR3aa: CASSGSQGGNEKLFF

abundance: NA
j_gene: TRBJ2-2
d_gene: NA
v_gene: TRBV6-1
CDR3nt: TGTGCCAGCAGTGAAGCGTCAGGGGCGAACACCGGGGAGCTGTTTTTT
CDR3aa: CASSEASGANTGELFF

abundance: NA
j_gene: TRBJ2-7
d_gene: TRBD2
v_gene: TRBV5-1
CDR3nt: TGCGCCAGCAGCTTGGGGGCTAGCGGAAATGAATTGGAGTACTTC
CDR3aa: CASSLGASGNELEYF

abundance: few
j_gene: TRBJ1-2
d_gene: TRBD1
v_gene: TRBV5-1
CDR3nt: TGCGCCAGCAGCTTGAGCTCCGGGACAGGGAACTATGGCTACACCTTC
CDR3aa: CASSLSSGTGNYGYTF

abundance: NA
j_gene: TRBJ1-2
d_gene: NA
v_gene: TRBV28
CDR3nt: TGTGCCAGCAGACTAGGGGGAAACTATGGCTACACCTTC
CDR3aa: CASRLGGNYGYTF

abundance: few
j_gene: TRBJ2-7
d_gene: TRBD2
v_gene: TRBV4-2
CDR3nt: TGTGCCAGCAGCCGAGGGACTAGCGGGAGCATGGAGGACTACGAGCAGTACTTC
CDR3aa: CASSRGTSGSMEDYEQYF

abundance: NA
j_gene: TRBJ2-7
d_gene: TRBD2
v_gene: TRBV14
CDR3nt: TGTGCCAGCAGCGGACTAGGTCTCTCCTACGAGCAGTACTTC
CDR3aa: CASSGLGLSYEQYF

abundance: few
j_gene: TRBJ2-4
d_gene: TRBD1
v_gene: TRBV6-1
CDR3nt: TGTGCCAGCAGTCTCCGGGACAGTAAAAACATTCAGTACTTC
CDR3aa: CASSLRDSKNIQYF